The subject of this entry is one T cell receptor beta chain. Its antigen is still unknown. A much larger clone differs from this one at a single base, so this may be a read error. Other autoimmune diseases, uncontrolled infections, pregnancy or lactation ruled patients out of participation. Germline CDR1 reads SEHNR; CDR2 reads FQNEAQ (reference sequence). The CDR3 consists of 13 residues. These data come from a study of Graves' ophthalmopathy and Graves' hyperthyroidism. Study background: Peripheral blood was collected at initial diagnosis, before any treatment. General study findings and limits: Predictions made by the model for ophthalmopathy progression reached approximately 70% sensitivity and almost 75% specificity. Blood contained most expanded thyroid clonotypes exceeding 0.001 frequency.

RNA transcripts provided the template for amplifying TCR beta CDR3 regions. Amplification began with first-round RT-PCR using HTBI primers, then second-round multiplex PCR was performed. TCRdb reprocessed the multiplex PCR reads with MiXCR, giving one entry per CDR3 protein. The sample records approximately 700,000 distinct CDR3 sequences, 40% being singletons. The chain has TRBV7-9 and TRBJ1-2, with D possibly TRBD1 on 5 matching bases. This clonotype originated in an adult man with Graves' ophthalmopathy. Sequenced: peripheral blood. This CDR3 reads CASGLQDLRGYTF. CDR3 sequence (DNA): TGTGCCAGCGGCTTACAGGACCTACGGGGCTACACCTTC.